This T cell receptor beta chain originates from a study of control samples from healthy donors and cancer patients. The CDR3 runs 16 residues. V lost 0 bases and J 6 bases, leaving 16 bases between the germline ends. Germline CDR1 LNHNV, CDR2 YYDKDF (reference sequence). The assay was immunoSEQ multiplex PCR, and TCRdb's table has in-frame clones only and misses some. The table has 120,000 or so clones, 92% seen once. The rearrangement joins TRBV15 to TRBJ2-3; D is perhaps TRBD2 (5 bases). The source material was PBMCs. The receptor was derived from a man older than 75 with head and neck cancer. CDR3 residues: CATSRDLIRRRDTQYF. For the CDR3, the DNA is TGTGCCACCAGCAGAGATCTAATACGACGGAGGGATACGCAGTATTTT. Full variable domain (rest looked up from reference TRBV15 and TRBJ2-3): DAMVIQNPRYQVTQFGKPVTLSCSQTLNHNVMYWYQQKSSQAPKLLFHYYDKDFNNEADTPDNFQSRRPNTSFCFLDIRSPGLGDTAMYLCATSRDLIRRRDTQYFGPGTRLTVL.